The text below deals with one T cell receptor beta chain. The sample comes from a study of T cell clusters in autoimmune cytopenias. Each sample's input was 200 to 300 ng genomic DNA, some 38,000 genome equivalents. This CDR3 has 14 amino acids. Multiplex touch-down PCR amplified TRB using TRB-A and TRB-B pools in one tube. Each CDR3 protein gets one entry in TCRdb, which reprocessed the multiplex PCR reads and gives no DNA. The table lists 5,500 to 8,000 distinct CDR3 sequences. This same sample was also part of a study on T cell repertoires in aging, cancer and after chemotherapy. From that report: Rebound thymic output was suggested by rising median generation probability during chemotherapy in each cancer cohort.

Sequenced sample: peripheral blood. The sequence came from a human donor in good health. The V gene is TRBV12-3 or TRBV12-4, the J gene TRBJ2-2. This chain's CDR3 is CASSLRQNTGELFF.